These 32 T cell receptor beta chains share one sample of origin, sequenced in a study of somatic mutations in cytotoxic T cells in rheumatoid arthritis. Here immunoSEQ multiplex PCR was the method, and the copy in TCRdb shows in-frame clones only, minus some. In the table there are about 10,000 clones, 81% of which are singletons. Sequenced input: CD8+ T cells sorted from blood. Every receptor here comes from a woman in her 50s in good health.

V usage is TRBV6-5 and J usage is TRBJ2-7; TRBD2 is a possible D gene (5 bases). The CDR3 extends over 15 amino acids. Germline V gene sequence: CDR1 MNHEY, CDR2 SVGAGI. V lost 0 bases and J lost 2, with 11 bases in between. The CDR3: CASSYSGSGAYEQYF. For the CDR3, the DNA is TGTGCCAGCAGTTACTCAGGGAGCGGTGCCTACGAGCAGTACTTC.

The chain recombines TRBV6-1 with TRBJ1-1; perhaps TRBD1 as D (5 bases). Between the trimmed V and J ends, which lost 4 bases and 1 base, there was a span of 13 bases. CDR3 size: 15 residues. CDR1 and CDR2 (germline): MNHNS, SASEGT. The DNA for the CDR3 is TGTGCCAGCAGTGCCGGGGGGGGAGGGAACACTGAAGCTTTCTTT. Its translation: CASSAGGGGNTEAFF.

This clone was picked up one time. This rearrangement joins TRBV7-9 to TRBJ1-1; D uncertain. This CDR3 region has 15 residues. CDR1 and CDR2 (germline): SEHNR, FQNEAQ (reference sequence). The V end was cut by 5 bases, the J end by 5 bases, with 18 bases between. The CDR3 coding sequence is TGTGCCAGCAGCCCTCCGATGACACCTGGTACTGAAGCTTTCTTT. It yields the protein CASSPPMTPGTEAFF. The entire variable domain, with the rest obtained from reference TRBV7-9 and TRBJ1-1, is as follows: DTGVSQNPRHKITKRGQNVTFRCDPISEHNRLYWYRQTLGQGPEFLTYFQNEAQLEKSRLLSDRFSAERPKGSFSTLEIQRTEQGDSAMYLCASSPPMTPGTEAFFGQGTRLTVV.

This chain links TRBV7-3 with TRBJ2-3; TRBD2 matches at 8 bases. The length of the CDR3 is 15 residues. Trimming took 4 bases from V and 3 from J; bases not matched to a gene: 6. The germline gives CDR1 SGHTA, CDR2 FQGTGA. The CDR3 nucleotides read TGTGCCAGCAGCTCCCTAGCGGGCGGAACAGATACGCAGTATTTT. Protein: CASSSLAGGTDTQYF.

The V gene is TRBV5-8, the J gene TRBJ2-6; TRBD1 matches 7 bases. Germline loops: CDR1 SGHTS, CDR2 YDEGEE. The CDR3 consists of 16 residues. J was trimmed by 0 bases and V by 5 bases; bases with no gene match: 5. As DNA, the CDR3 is TGTGCCAGCAGAGAGGGACAGTTCTCTGGGGCCAACGTCCTGACTTTC. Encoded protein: CASREGQFSGANVLTF.

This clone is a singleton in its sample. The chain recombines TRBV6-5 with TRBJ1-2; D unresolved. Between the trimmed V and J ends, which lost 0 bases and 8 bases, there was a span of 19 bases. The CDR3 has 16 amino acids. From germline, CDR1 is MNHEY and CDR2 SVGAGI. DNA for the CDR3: TGTGCCAGCAGTTACTCCTCCCCCGGCAGCCCAGGCGGCTACACCTTC. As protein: CASSYSSPGSPGGYTF.

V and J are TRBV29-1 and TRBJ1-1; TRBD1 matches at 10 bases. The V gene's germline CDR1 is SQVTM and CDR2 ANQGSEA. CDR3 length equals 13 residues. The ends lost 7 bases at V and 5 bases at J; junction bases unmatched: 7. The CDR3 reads CSADRGLLTEAFF. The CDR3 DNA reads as TGCAGCGCAGACAGGGGGCTTTTGACTGAAGCTTTCTTT.

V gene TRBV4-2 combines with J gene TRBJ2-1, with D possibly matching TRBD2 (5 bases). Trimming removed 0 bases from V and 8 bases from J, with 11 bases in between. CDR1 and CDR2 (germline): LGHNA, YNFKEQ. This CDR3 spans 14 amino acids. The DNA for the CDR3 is TGTGCCAGCAGCCAAGATAACGGGGTCGATGAGCAGTTCTTC. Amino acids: CASSQDNGVDEQFF.

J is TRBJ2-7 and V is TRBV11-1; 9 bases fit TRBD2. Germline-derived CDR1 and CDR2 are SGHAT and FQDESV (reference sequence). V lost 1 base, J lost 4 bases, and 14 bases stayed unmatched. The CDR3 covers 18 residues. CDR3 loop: CASSLGLAGTPGLYEQYF. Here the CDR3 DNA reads TGTGCCAGCAGCTTAGGCCTAGCGGGAACCCCGGGGCTTTACGAGCAGTACTTC. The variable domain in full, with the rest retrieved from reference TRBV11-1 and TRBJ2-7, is EAEVAQSPRYKITEKSQAVAFWCDPISGHATLYWYRQILGQGPELLVQFQDESVVDDSQLPKDRFSAERLKGVDSTLKIQPAELGDSAMYLCASSLGLAGTPGLYEQYFGPGTRLTVT.

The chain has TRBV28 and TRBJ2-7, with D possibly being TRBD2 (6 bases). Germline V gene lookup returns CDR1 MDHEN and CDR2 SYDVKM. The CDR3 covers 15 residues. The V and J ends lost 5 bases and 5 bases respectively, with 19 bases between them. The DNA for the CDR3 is TGTGCCAGCAGTCCGTATGAGGAAAGGGAGGACGAGCAGTACTTC. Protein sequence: CASSPYEEREDEQYF.

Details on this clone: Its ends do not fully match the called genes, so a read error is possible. The CDR3 is CASSYGSGSWQF. As DNA, the CDR3 is TGTGCCAGCAGTTACGGTAGCGGGAGCTGGCAATTC. This rearrangement joins TRBV6-5 to TRBJ2-7; 9 nucleotides align to TRBD2. This CDR3 has 12 amino acids. CDR1 and CDR2 (germline): MNHEY, SVGAGI.

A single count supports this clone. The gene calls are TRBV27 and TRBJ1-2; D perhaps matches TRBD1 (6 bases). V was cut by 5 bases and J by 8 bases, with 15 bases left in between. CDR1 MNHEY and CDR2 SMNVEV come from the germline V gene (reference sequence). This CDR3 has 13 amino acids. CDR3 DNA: TGTGCCAGCAGTGCACAGGGAGCTTGGGGCTACACCTTC. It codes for CASSAQGAWGYTF.

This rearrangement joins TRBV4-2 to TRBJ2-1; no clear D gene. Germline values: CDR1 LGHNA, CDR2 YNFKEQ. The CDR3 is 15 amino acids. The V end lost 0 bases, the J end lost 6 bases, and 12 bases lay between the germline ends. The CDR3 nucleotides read TGTGCCAGCAGCCAAGAGGTCGGGTTGCCCAATGAGCAGTTCTTC. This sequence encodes CASSQEVGLPNEQFF.

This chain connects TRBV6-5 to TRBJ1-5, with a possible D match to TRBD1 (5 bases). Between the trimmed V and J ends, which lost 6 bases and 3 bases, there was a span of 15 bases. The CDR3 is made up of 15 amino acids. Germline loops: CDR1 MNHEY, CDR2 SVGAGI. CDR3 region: CASRPATGTNQPQHF. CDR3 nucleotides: TGTGCCAGCAGGCCCGCTACAGGTACCAATCAGCCCCAGCATTTT.

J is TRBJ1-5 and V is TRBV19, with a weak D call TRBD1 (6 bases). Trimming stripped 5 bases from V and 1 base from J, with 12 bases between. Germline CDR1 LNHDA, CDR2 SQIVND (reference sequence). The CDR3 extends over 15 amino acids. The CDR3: CASSSGQGSNQPQHF. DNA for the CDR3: TGTGCCAGTAGTTCAGGTCAGGGGAGCAATCAGCCCCAGCATTTT.

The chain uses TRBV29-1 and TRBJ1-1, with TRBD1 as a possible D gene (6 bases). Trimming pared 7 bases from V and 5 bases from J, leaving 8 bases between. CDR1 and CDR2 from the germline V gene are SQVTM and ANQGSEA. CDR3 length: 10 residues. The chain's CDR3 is CSAGETEAFF. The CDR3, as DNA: TGCAGCGCAGGGGAAACTGAAGCTTTCTTT.

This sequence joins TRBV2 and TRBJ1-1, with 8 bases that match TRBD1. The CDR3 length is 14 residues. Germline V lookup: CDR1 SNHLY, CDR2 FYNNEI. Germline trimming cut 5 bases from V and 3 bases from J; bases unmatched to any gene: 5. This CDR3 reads CASSNRGSDTEAFF. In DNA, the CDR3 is TGTGCCAGCAGTAACAGGGGGTCTGACACTGAAGCTTTCTTT.

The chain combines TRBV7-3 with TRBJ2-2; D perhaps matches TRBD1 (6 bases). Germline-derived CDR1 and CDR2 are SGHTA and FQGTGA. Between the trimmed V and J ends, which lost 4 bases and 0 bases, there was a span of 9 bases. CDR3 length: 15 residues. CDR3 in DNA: TGTGCCAGCAGCTCCGGGACAACGAACACCGGGGAGCTGTTTTTT. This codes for CASSSGTTNTGELFF.

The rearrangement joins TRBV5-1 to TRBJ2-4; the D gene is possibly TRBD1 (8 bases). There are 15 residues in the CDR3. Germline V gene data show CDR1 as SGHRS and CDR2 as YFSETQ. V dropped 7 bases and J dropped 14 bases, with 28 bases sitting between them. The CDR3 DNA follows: TGCGCCAGCGCCGCCCTTGGGACGGACAGGGAGGGAAAGTACTTC. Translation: CASAALGTDREGKYF. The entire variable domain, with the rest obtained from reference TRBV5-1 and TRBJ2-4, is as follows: KAGVTQTPRYLIKTRGQQVTLSCSPISGHRSVSWYQQTPGQGLQFLFEYFSETQRNKGNFPGRFSGRQFSNSRSEMNVSTLELGDSALYLCASAALGTDREGKYFGAGTRLSVL.

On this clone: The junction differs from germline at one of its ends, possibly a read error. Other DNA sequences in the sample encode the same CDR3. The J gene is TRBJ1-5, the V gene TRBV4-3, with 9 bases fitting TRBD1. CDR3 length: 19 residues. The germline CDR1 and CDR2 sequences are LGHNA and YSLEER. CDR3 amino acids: CASSQDLEGTGRLNQPQHF. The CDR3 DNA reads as TGCGCCAGCAGCCAAGATCTTGAGGGGACAGGGCGTCTTAATCAGCCTCAGCATTTT.

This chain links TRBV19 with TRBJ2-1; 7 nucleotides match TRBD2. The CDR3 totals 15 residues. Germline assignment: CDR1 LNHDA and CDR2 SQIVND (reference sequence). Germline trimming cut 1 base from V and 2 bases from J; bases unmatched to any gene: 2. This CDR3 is CASSIVAGAYNEQFF. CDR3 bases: TGTGCCAGTAGTATAGTCGCGGGGGCCTACAATGAGCAGTTCTTC.

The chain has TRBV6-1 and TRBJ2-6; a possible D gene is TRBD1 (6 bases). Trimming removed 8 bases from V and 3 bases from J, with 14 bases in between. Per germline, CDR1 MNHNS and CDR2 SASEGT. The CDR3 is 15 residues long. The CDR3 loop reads CASVTAGDGANVLTF. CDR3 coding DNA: TGTGCCAGCGTTACCGCAGGGGATGGGGCCAACGTCCTGACTTTC.

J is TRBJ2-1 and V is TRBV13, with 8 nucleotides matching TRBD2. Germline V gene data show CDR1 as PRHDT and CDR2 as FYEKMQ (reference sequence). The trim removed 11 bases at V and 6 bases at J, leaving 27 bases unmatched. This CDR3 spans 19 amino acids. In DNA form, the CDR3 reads TGTGCCGCACGCGGGGGCAGAGAACAAGGGGTCCGGGGGGGCAATGAGCAGTTCTTC. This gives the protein CAARGGREQGVRGGNEQFF.

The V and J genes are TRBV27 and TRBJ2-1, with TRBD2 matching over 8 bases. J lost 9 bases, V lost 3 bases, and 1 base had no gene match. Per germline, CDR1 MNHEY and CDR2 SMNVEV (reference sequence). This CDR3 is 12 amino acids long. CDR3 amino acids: CASSFGGGEQFF. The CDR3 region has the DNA TGTGCCAGCAGTTTCGGGGGGGGTGAGCAGTTCTTC.

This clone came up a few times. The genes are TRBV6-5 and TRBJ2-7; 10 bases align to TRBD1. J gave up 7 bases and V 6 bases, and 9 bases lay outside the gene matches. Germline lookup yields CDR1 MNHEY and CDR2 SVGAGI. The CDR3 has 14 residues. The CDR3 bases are TGTGCCAGCAGCTTCGACAGGGGGCGGCGGGAGCAGTACTTC. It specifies CASSFDRGRREQYF.

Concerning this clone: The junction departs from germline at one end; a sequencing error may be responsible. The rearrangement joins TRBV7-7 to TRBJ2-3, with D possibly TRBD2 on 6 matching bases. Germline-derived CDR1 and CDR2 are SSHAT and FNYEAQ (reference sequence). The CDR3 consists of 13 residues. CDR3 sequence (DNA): TGTGCTAGCAGCTTGGGGGGAACAGATACGCAGTATTTT. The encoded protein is CASSLGGTDTQYF. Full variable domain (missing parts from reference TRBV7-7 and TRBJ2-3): GAGVSQSPRYKVTKRGQDVTLRCDPISSHATLYWYQQALGQGPEFLTYFNYEAQPDKSGLPSDRFSAERPEGSISTLTIQRTEQRDSAMYRCASSLGGTDTQYFGPGTRLTVL.

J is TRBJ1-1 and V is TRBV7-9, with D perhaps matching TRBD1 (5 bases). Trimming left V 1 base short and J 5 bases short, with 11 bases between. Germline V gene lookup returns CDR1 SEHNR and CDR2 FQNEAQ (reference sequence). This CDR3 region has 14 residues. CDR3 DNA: TGTGCCAGCAGCTTAGGTGGGGGGTCTACTGAAGCTTTCTTT. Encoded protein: CASSLGGGSTEAFF.

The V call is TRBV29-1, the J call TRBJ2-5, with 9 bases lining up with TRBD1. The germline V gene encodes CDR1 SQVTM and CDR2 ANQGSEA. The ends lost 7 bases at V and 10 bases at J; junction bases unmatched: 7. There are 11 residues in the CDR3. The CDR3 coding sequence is TGCAGCGGATTACAGGGGGCAGACCAGTACTTC. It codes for CSGLQGADQYF.

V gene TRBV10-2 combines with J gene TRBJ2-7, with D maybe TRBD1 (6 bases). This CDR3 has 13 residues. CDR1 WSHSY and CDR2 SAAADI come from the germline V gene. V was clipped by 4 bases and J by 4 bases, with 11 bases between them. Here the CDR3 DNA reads TGCGCCAGCAGTGCGCTACAGGGATACGAGCAGTACTTC. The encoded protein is CASSALQGYEQYF.

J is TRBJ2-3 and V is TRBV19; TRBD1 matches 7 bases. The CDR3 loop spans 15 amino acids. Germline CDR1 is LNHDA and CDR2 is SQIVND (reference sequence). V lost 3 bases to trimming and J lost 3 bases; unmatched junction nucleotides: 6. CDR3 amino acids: CASSIQPRGTDTQYF. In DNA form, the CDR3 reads TGTGCCAGTAGTATCCAACCCAGGGGGACAGATACGCAGTATTTT.

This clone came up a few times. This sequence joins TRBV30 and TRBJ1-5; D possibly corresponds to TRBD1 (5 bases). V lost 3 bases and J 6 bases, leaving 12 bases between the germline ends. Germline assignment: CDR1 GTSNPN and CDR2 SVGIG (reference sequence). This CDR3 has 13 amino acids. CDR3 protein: CAWRGQEGQPQHF. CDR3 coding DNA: TGTGCCTGGAGGGGGCAGGAAGGTCAGCCCCAGCATTTT.

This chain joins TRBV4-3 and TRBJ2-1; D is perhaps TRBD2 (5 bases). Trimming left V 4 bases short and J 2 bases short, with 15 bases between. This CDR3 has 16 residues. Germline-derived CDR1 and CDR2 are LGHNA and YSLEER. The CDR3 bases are TGCGCCAGCAGCCGAACTCCGACTACGACCTACAATGAGCAGTTCTTC. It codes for CASSRTPTTTYNEQFF.